These T cell receptor beta chains were read from a single sample in a study of shared clonotypes between healthy human individuals. Data came from immunoSEQ multiplex PCR; TCRdb stores just in-frame clones and leaves some out. Counted here are roughly 2.1 million clones, just over 90% occurring once; the ten biggest clones make up over 1.5%. The source material was naive CD8+ T cells from PBMCs. All receptors come from a man between 18 and 29 years old in good health. Some clones in this sample may be carry-over from other donors' samples. Each CDR3 is given with its conserved first and last residue. The D gene is left open where the match is weak. Size values are once, few and many counts, or a class for expanded clones, and some rows have none.

d_call: .
v_call: TRBV28
clone_size: .
j_call: TRBJ1-3
cdr3_aa: CASSLTQASGNTIYF
cdr3_nt: TGTGCCAGCAGTTTAACACAGGCCTCTGGAAACACCATATATTTT

d_call: TRBD1
v_call: TRBV6-1
clone_size: .
j_call: TRBJ2-5
cdr3_aa: CASKQGDPQETQYF
cdr3_nt: TGTGCCAGTAAACAGGGGGATCCCCAAGAGACCCAGTACTTC

d_call: .
v_call: TRBV27
clone_size: once
j_call: TRBJ1-4
cdr3_aa: CASSLSSRQTNEKLFF
cdr3_nt: TGTGCCAGCAGTTTAAGTTCGAGACAGACTAATGAAAAACTGTTTTTT

d_call: .
v_call: TRBV27
clone_size: .
j_call: TRBJ2-7
cdr3_aa: CASSFGGIAYEQYF
cdr3_nt: TGTGCCAGCAGTTTCGGAGGGATCGCCTACGAGCAGTACTTC

d_call: .
v_call: TRBV28
clone_size: .
j_call: TRBJ2-7
cdr3_aa: CASSPTSHYEQYF
cdr3_nt: TGTGCCAGCAGCCCTACTAGCCACTACGAGCAGTACTTC

d_call: .
v_call: TRBV28
clone_size: .
j_call: TRBJ2-5
cdr3_aa: CASSLTLLQETQYF
cdr3_nt: TGTGCCAGCAGTTTGACCCTCCTACAAGAGACCCAGTACTTC

d_call: .
v_call: TRBV29-1
clone_size: .
j_call: TRBJ1-2
cdr3_aa: CSVWGDVRPGYTF
cdr3_nt: TGCAGCGTCTGGGGGGACGTTCGTCCAGGCTACACCTTC

d_call: .
v_call: TRBV27
clone_size: once
j_call: TRBJ2-3
cdr3_aa: CASSRTVTKADTQYF
cdr3_nt: TGTGCCAGCAGTCGGACGGTCACTAAGGCAGATACGCAGTATTTT

d_call: TRBD1
v_call: TRBV11-2
clone_size: .
j_call: TRBJ1-4
cdr3_aa: CASSLFPHRGRFEKLFF
cdr3_nt: TGTGCCAGCAGCTTATTTCCCCACAGGGGGCGTTTTGAAAAACTGTTTTTT

d_call: .
v_call: TRBV11-2
clone_size: .
j_call: TRBJ2-7
cdr3_aa: CASSSSPSERREISYEQYF
cdr3_nt: TGTGCCAGCAGTTCATCCCCCTCAGAAAGACGGGAGATCTCCTACGAGCAGTACTTC

d_call: TRBD1
v_call: TRBV28
clone_size: .
j_call: TRBJ2-1
cdr3_aa: CASRPTGSSYNEQFF
cdr3_nt: TGTGCCAGCAGACCGACAGGGAGCTCCTACAATGAGCAGTTCTTC

d_call: .
v_call: TRBV9
clone_size: .
j_call: TRBJ1-1
cdr3_aa: CASSVEVGTEAFF
cdr3_nt: TGTGCCAGCAGCGTAGAAGTGGGCACTGAAGCTTTCTTT

d_call: .
v_call: TRBV5-1
clone_size: .
j_call: TRBJ2-1
cdr3_aa: CASTIRGVNEQFF
cdr3_nt: TGCGCCAGCACCATACGTGGGGTGAATGAGCAGTTCTTC

d_call: .
v_call: TRBV21-1
clone_size: .
j_call: TRBJ1-5
cdr3_aa: CASSKEVQGRDQPQHF
cdr3_nt: TGTGCCAGCAGCAAAGAAGTCCAGGGCAGGGATCAGCCCCAGCATTTT

d_call: .
v_call: TRBV7-9
clone_size: .
j_call: TRBJ2-2
cdr3_aa: CASSLLRGSTGELFF
cdr3_nt: TGTGCCAGCAGCCTCCTCAGGGGATCCACCGGGGAGCTGTTTTTT

d_call: .
v_call: TRBV18
clone_size: .
j_call: TRBJ2-7
cdr3_aa: CASSPRVLGQGSYEQYF
cdr3_nt: TGTGCCAGCTCACCACGGGTTCTAGGGCAGGGATCCTACGAGCAGTACTTC

d_call: TRBD2
v_call: TRBV28
clone_size: .
j_call: TRBJ2-1
cdr3_aa: CASSSPLLKSSGIVDEQFF
cdr3_nt: TGTGCCAGCAGTTCCCCTCTTCTCAAAAGTAGCGGGATAGTAGACGAGCAGTTCTTC

d_call: TRBD2
v_call: TRBV11-2
clone_size: .
j_call: TRBJ2-7
cdr3_aa: CASSSPRTSGSSYEQYF
cdr3_nt: TGTGCCAGCAGCTCACCCCGGACTAGCGGGAGCTCCTACGAGCAGTACTTC

d_call: TRBD2
v_call: TRBV25-1
clone_size: .
j_call: TRBJ2-1
cdr3_aa: CASRVLPPGLVNEQFF
cdr3_nt: TGTGCCAGCAGAGTCCTACCCCCGGGACTAGTAAATGAGCAGTTCTTC

d_call: .
v_call: TRBV30
clone_size: once
j_call: TRBJ2-7
cdr3_aa: CAWSNNSYEQYF
cdr3_nt: TGTGCCTGGAGTAACAACTCCTACGAGCAGTACTTC

d_call: .
v_call: TRBV4-3
clone_size: once
j_call: TRBJ2-7
cdr3_aa: CASSQDRNGAFEQYF
cdr3_nt: TGCGCCAGCAGCCAAGATCGGAACGGGGCCTTCGAGCAGTACTTC

d_call: TRBD1
v_call: TRBV7-3
clone_size: .
j_call: TRBJ1-3
cdr3_aa: CASSPDRGSNTIYF
cdr3_nt: TGTGCCAGCAGCCCGGACAGGGGGTCGAACACCATATATTTT

d_call: .
v_call: TRBV7-8
clone_size: .
j_call: TRBJ2-3
cdr3_aa: CASSQGLFGTDTQYF
cdr3_nt: TGTGCCAGCAGCCAGGGACTGTTCGGCACAGATACGCAGTATTTT

d_call: .
v_call: TRBV18
clone_size: .
j_call: TRBJ2-2
cdr3_aa: CASSRAGLAGELFF
cdr3_nt: TGTGCCAGCTCACGGGCAGGGCTCGCCGGGGAGCTGTTTTTT

d_call: .
v_call: TRBV4-1
clone_size: .
j_call: TRBJ2-1
cdr3_aa: CASSLQGYNEQFF
cdr3_nt: TGCGCCAGCAGCCTCCAGGGTTACAATGAGCAGTTCTTC

d_call: .
v_call: TRBV27
clone_size: .
j_call: TRBJ1-5
cdr3_aa: CASSLRGIQPQHF
cdr3_nt: TGTGCCAGCAGCCTCCGGGGAATTCAGCCCCAGCATTTT

d_call: TRBD1
v_call: TRBV4-3
clone_size: .
j_call: TRBJ1-5
cdr3_aa: CASSTGQGAQPQHF
cdr3_nt: TGCGCCAGCAGCACGGGACAGGGGGCTCAGCCCCAGCATTTT

d_call: TRBD1
v_call: TRBV28
clone_size: .
j_call: TRBJ2-7
cdr3_aa: CASRQGYEQYF
cdr3_nt: TGTGCCAGCAGACAGGGGTACGAGCAGTACTTC

d_call: TRBD1
v_call: TRBV5-6
clone_size: .
j_call: TRBJ1-1
cdr3_aa: CASSPGTVLMNTEAFF
cdr3_nt: TGTGCCAGCAGCCCTGGGACAGTTCTTATGAACACTGAAGCTTTCTTT

d_call: .
v_call: TRBV9
clone_size: .
j_call: TRBJ2-7
cdr3_aa: CASSGAGANEQYF
cdr3_nt: TGTGCCAGCTCGGGGGCGGGAGCGAATGAGCAGTACTTC

d_call: TRBD2
v_call: TRBV27
clone_size: .
j_call: TRBJ2-7
cdr3_aa: CATSGASGRLTPIEQYF
cdr3_nt: TGTGCCACCTCGGGGGCTAGCGGGAGACTTACACCGATCGAGCAGTACTTC

d_call: TRBD1
v_call: TRBV27
clone_size: .
j_call: TRBJ2-7
cdr3_aa: CASSAGQGARPNEQYF
cdr3_nt: TGTGCCAGCAGTGCCGGACAGGGGGCGAGGCCAAACGAGCAGTACTTC

d_call: TRBD2
v_call: TRBV10-3
clone_size: .
j_call: TRBJ2-1
cdr3_aa: CAISDGAGGPNEQFF
cdr3_nt: TGTGCCATCAGTGACGGCGCGGGAGGACCCAATGAGCAGTTCTTC

d_call: TRBD2
v_call: TRBV7-9
clone_size: .
j_call: TRBJ2-5
cdr3_aa: CASSSGLAGGPGETQYF
cdr3_nt: TGTGCCAGCAGCTCCGGACTAGCGGGAGGGCCGGGGGAGACCCAGTACTTC

d_call: .
v_call: TRBV28
clone_size: .
j_call: TRBJ2-7
cdr3_aa: CASSLGGQTPYEQYF
cdr3_nt: TGTGCCAGCAGTTTAGGCGGGCAGACCCCCTACGAGCAGTACTTC

d_call: .
v_call: TRBV4-1
clone_size: .
j_call: TRBJ2-1
cdr3_aa: CASSQGPSSYNEQFF
cdr3_nt: TGCGCCAGCAGCCAAGGTCCAAGCTCCTACAATGAGCAGTTCTTC

d_call: .
v_call: TRBV28
clone_size: .
j_call: TRBJ2-1
cdr3_aa: CASSSPGTSHNEQFF
cdr3_nt: TGTGCCAGCAGTTCCCCGGGGACTTCACACAATGAGCAGTTCTTC

d_call: TRBD2
v_call: TRBV4-1
clone_size: .
j_call: TRBJ2-7
cdr3_aa: CASSHLSGSTYEQYF
cdr3_nt: TGCGCCAGCAGCCACCTTAGCGGGAGTACGTACGAGCAGTACTTC

d_call: .
v_call: TRBV7-2
clone_size: .
j_call: TRBJ1-1
cdr3_aa: CASSPFMNTEAFF
cdr3_nt: TGTGCCAGCAGCCCGTTCATGAACACTGAAGCTTTCTTT

d_call: .
v_call: TRBV11-2
clone_size: .
j_call: TRBJ2-3
cdr3_aa: CASSRGDTQYF
cdr3_nt: TGTGCCAGCAGCCGCGGGGATACGCAGTATTTT

d_call: TRBD2
v_call: TRBV28
clone_size: .
j_call: TRBJ2-7
cdr3_aa: CASSSPEGGFSYEQYF
cdr3_nt: TGTGCCAGCAGTTCCCCCGAGGGAGGGTTCTCCTACGAGCAGTACTTC

d_call: .
v_call: TRBV27
clone_size: .
j_call: TRBJ2-3
cdr3_aa: CASSLNPVVDTQYF
cdr3_nt: TGTGCCAGCAGCCTAAATCCAGTGGTAGATACGCAGTATTTT

d_call: .
v_call: TRBV30
clone_size: .
j_call: TRBJ1-2
cdr3_aa: CAWSVRRQFNYGYTF
cdr3_nt: TGTGCCTGGAGTGTACGGAGGCAGTTTAACTATGGCTACACCTTC

d_call: .
v_call: TRBV13
clone_size: few
j_call: TRBJ2-2
cdr3_aa: CASSQAWAGELFF
cdr3_nt: TGTGCCAGCAGCCAAGCTTGGGCCGGGGAGCTGTTTTTT

d_call: .
v_call: TRBV27
clone_size: .
j_call: TRBJ2-1
cdr3_aa: CASSERNTANEQFF
cdr3_nt: TGTGCCAGCAGTGAGAGAAATACGGCGAATGAGCAGTTCTTC

d_call: .
v_call: TRBV9
clone_size: .
j_call: TRBJ2-2
cdr3_aa: CASTHNSGLGTGELFF
cdr3_nt: TGTGCCAGCACACATAACAGTGGGCTTGGGACCGGGGAGCTGTTTTTT

d_call: .
v_call: TRBV14
clone_size: .
j_call: TRBJ2-2
cdr3_aa: CASSQVEFPNTGELFF
cdr3_nt: TGTGCCAGCAGCCAAGTAGAATTTCCGAACACCGGGGAGCTGTTTTTT

d_call: .
v_call: TRBV30
clone_size: .
j_call: TRBJ2-7
cdr3_aa: CAWNLAGYQQYF
cdr3_nt: TGTGCCTGGAACCTAGCTGGGTACCAGCAGTACTTC

d_call: .
v_call: TRBV5-1
clone_size: .
j_call: TRBJ1-2
cdr3_aa: CASSLGGVYGYTF
cdr3_nt: TGCGCCAGCAGCTTGGGAGGAGTCTATGGCTACACCTTC

d_call: .
v_call: TRBV28
clone_size: .
j_call: TRBJ2-5
cdr3_aa: CASRITGVWETQYF
cdr3_nt: TGTGCCAGCAGGATCACCGGGGTCTGGGAGACCCAGTACTTC